This TCR beta chain was identified during a study of T cells in Graves' hyperthyroidism and ophthalmopathy. Study-wide points: Ophthalmopathy was separated from stable hyperthyroidism by a 13 V-J model. With a median lead of 6.5 months before onset, the model predicted ophthalmopathy. The blood repertoire included most of the expanded thyroid clonotypes above 0.001.

CDR1 and CDR2 from the germline V gene are SEHNR and FQNEAQ (reference sequence). This CDR3 has 13 residues. The germline V and J ends were trimmed by 5 bases and 0 bases, with 5 bases remaining between them. Clinical symptoms, serum thyroxine and TRAb, thyroid ultrasound and orbital computed tomography together formed the diagnostic basis. The table lists this clonotype with many counts. Its antigen is as yet unknown. There were TCR beta CDR3 regions amplified from RNA transcripts. Primed by the HTBI set, a first-round RT-PCR was run on the TCR CDR3. TCRdb reprocessed the multiplex PCR reads with MiXCR, giving one entry per CDR3 protein. Altogether roughly 100,000 distinct CDR3 sequences are present, over 45% being singletons, with the ten largest covering about a quarter.

The sequencing input was blood. J is TRBJ1-3 and V is TRBV7-9, with D unresolved. The clonotype comes from a man aged 40-49 years with Graves' hyperthyroidism. The CDR3 sequence is CASSPNSGNTIYF. The CDR3 DNA is TGTGCCAGCAGCCCAAACTCTGGAAACACCATATATTTT. Together with reference TRBV7-9 and TRBJ1-3, the CDR3 gives the full variable domain: DTGVSQNPRHKITKRGQNVTFRCDPISEHNRLYWYRQTLGQGPEFLTYFQNEAQLEKSRLLSDRFSAERPKGSFSTLEIQRTEQGDSAMYLCASSPNSGNTIYFGEGSWLTVV.